This passage covers 10 T cell receptor beta chains from one sample sequenced in a study of Graves' ophthalmopathy and Graves' hyperthyroidism (dated by TCRdb to 2017 to 2018). Reads for this sample came from an Illumina HiSeq 2000. For repertoire sequencing, TCR beta CDR3 regions were amplified from RNA transcripts. HTBI primers and the Qiagen OneStep RT-PCR kit were used in a first-round RT-PCR, which was followed by a second-round multiplex PCR, size selection and purification. Through fastp at Q25 and MiXCR, TCRdb rebuilt clones from the public reads, retaining in-frame beta chains. One record per CDR3 amino acid sequence lists the most common genes and DNA. The sample table lists over a million distinct CDR3 sequences, roughly two fifths of them with a count of one. The ten largest make up approximately 12% of the sample. Sequenced: peripheral blood or thyroid tissue (not recorded which). These receptors were taken from an adult man with Graves' hyperthyroidism.

Worth noting for this clonotype: This likely comes from a read error, as the CDR3 has no conserved phenylalanine or tryptophan at its end. It is unclear where the CDR3 begins or ends on the DNA, so no DNA is shown, and the CDR3 is as TCRdb lists it. This rearrangement joins TRBV6-5 to TRBJ2-6. From germline, CDR1 is MNHEY and CDR2 SVGAGI. The CDR3 is made up of 8 amino acids, end residues included. This CDR3 is CASSHGTS.

This clonotype was detected only a few times. This rearrangement joins TRBV5-5 to TRBJ2-5; the D gene is possibly TRBD2 (6 bases). V lost 6 bases and J 5 bases, leaving 20 bases between the germline ends. Germline-derived CDR1 and CDR2 are SGHKS and YYEKEE (reference sequence). This CDR3 has 15 residues. CDR3 residues: CASMIAGPSGETQYF. The DNA for the CDR3 is TGTGCCAGCATGATCGCGGGGCCCTCGGGGGAGACCCAGTACTTC.

This chain joins TRBV30 and TRBJ2-7; 8 nucleotides align to TRBD1. V lost 1 base to trimming and J lost 3 bases; unmatched junction nucleotides: 5. The CDR3 runs to 14 residues. CDR1 is GTSNPN, CDR2 SVGIG, per germline (reference sequence). CDR3 DNA sequence: TGTGCCTGGAGTGGGAAGGACAGGGTCTACGAGCAGTACTTC. This codes for CAWSGKDRVYEQYF.

J is TRBJ1-5 and V is TRBV24-1, with D uncertain. This CDR3 has 14 amino acids. Deletions cut 7 bases from V and 4 bases from J, with 13 bases between. Germline V gives CDR1 KGHDR, CDR2 SFDVKD. CDR3 sequence (DNA): TGTGCCACCAGCGTTTCTCAGAGGAATCAGCCCCAGCATTTT. This translates into CATSVSQRNQPQHF.

This clonotype was detected many times. J is TRBJ2-5 and V is TRBV20-1; a weak D match, TRBD1 (5 bases). Trimming took 6 bases from V and 1 from J, leaving 9 bases between them. CDR1 is DFQATT and CDR2 is SNEGSKA in the germline V gene (reference sequence). This CDR3 has 12 residues. Written as DNA, the CDR3 is TGCAGTGCACAAGGGGCCCAAGAGACCCAGTACTTC. Amino acid sequence: CSAQGAQETQYF.

V is TRBV7-9 and J is TRBJ1-1, with a tentative D call TRBD1 (6 bases). The V gene's germline CDR1 is SEHNR and CDR2 FQNEAQ (reference sequence). Trimming shortened V by 10 bases and J by 1 base, and 19 bases separated the two germline ends. This CDR3 has 15 amino acids. This CDR3 reads CANRKQGGRNTEAFF. The CDR3 nucleotides read TGTGCCAACAGGAAACAGGGAGGTAGGAACACTGAAGCTTTCTTT.

As for this clonotype: A much more abundant neighbour one base away suggests this may be a read error. The rearrangement joins TRBV10-1 to TRBJ1-1; D unclear. V gave up 0 bases and J gave up 3 bases, with 5 bases separating them. The germline V gene has CDR1 WNHNN and CDR2 SYGVQD (reference sequence). The length of the CDR3 is 13 residues. CDR3 nucleotide sequence: TGCGCCAGCAGTGAGTCGGGCCACACTGAAGCTTTCTTT. Translated: CASSESGHTEAFF.

In its sample, this clonotype was seen a few times. The chain recombines TRBV9 with TRBJ2-7; 9 positions match TRBD1. With 2 bases clipped from V and 4 bases from J, the junction kept 7 bases outside the gene matches. Germline V gene lookup returns CDR1 SGDLS and CDR2 YYNGEE. The CDR3 runs to 15 residues. The CDR3 DNA reads TGTGCCAGCAGCGTGAGGGACAGGGTAACATACGAGCAGTACTTC. Protein: CASSVRDRVTYEQYF. Full variable domain (outside the CDR3, taken from reference TRBV9 and TRBJ2-7): DSGVTQTPKHLITATGQRVTLRCSPRSGDLSVYWYQQSLDQGLQFLIQYYNGEERAKGNILERFSAQQFPDLHSELNLSSLELGDSALYFCASSVRDRVTYEQYFGPGTRLTVT.

The V and J genes are TRBV12-3 or TRBV12-4 and TRBJ2-7; D tentatively reads TRBD1 or TRBD2 (5 bases each). Trimming pared 4 bases from V and 6 bases from J, leaving 10 bases between. The CDR3 covers 12 residues. The CDR3 is CASSSAGAEQYF. In nucleotides, the CDR3 is TGTGCCAGCAGTTCAGCCGGGGCCGAGCAGTACTTC.

The J gene is TRBJ1-6, the V gene TRBV14; D is ambiguous. CDR3 length: 15 amino acids. V was trimmed by 1 base and J by 6 bases, leaving 10 bases between them. CDR1 is SGHDN and CDR2 is FVKESK in the germline V gene. Here the CDR3 DNA reads TGTGCCAGCAGCCAAGGGCACCCGGGTAATTCACCCCTCCACTTT. Its protein product is CASSQGHPGNSPLHF.